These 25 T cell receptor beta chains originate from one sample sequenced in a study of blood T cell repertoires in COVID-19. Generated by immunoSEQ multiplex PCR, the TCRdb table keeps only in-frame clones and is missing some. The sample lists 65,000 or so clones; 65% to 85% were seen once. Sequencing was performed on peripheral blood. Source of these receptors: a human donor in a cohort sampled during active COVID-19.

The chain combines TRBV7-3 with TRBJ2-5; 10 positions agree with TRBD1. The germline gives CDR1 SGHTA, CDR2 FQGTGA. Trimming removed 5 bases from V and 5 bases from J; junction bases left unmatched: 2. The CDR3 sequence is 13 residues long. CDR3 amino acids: CASSRGQGETQYF. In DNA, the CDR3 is TGTGCCAGCAGCCGGGGACAGGGGGAGACCCAGTACTTC.

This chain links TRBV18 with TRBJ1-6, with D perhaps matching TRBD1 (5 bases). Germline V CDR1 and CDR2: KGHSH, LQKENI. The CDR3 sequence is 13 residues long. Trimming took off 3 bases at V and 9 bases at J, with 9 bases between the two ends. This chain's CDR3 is CASSPDSSSPLHF. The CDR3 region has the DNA TGTGCCAGCTCACCTGACAGTTCTTCACCCCTCCACTTT.

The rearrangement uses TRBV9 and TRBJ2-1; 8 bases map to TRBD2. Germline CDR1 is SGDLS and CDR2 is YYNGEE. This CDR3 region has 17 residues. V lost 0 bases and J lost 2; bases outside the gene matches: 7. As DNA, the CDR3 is TGTGCCAGCAGCGTAGGTCTCCAGCGGGGGACCTACAATGAGCAGTTCTTC. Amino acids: CASSVGLQRGTYNEQFF.

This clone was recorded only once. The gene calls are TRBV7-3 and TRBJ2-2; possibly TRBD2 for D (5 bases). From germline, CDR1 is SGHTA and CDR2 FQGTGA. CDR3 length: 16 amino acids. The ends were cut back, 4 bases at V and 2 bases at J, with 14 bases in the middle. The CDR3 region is CASSSLPSGNTGELFF. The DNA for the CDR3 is TGTGCCAGCAGCTCCCTGCCCAGCGGTAACACCGGGGAGCTGTTTTTT. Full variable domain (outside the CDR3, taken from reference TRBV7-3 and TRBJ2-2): GAGVSQTPSNKVTEKGKYVELRCDPISGHTALYWYRQSLGQGPEFLIYFQGTGAADDSGLPNDRFFAVRPEGSVSTLKIQRTERGDSAVYLCASSSLPSGNTGELFFGEGSRLTVL.

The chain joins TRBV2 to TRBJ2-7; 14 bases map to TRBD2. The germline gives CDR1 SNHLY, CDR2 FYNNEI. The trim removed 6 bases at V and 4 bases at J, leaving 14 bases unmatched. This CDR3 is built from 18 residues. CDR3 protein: CASRHYLGTSGRRYEQYF. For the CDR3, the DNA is TGTGCCAGCAGGCACTATCTCGGGACTAGCGGGAGAAGGTACGAGCAGTACTTC.

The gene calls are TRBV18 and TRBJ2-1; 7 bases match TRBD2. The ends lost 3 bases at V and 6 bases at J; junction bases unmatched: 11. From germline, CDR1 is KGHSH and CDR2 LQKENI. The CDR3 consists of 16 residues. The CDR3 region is CASSPSRNSGFNEQFF. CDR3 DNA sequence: TGTGCCAGCTCACCCTCTCGGAATAGCGGGTTCAATGAGCAGTTCTTC.

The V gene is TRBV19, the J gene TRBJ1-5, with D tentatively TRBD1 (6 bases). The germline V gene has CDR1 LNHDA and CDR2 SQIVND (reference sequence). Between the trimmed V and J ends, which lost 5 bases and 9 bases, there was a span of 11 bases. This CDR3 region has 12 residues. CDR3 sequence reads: CASSESRGPQHF. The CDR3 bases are TGTGCCAGTAGTGAGAGCAGGGGGCCCCAGCATTTT.

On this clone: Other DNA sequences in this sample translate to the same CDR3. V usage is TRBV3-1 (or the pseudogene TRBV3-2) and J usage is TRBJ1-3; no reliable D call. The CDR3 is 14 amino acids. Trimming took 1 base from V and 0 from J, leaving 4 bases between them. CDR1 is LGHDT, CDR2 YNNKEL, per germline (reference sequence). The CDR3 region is CASSQGHSGNTIYF. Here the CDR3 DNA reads TGTGCCAGCAGCCAAGGTCACTCTGGAAACACCATATATTTT.

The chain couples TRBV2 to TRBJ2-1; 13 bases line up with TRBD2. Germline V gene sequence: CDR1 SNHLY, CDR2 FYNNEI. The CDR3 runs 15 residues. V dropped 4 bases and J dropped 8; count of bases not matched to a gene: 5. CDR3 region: CASSVGLAGVDEQFF. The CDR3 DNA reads TGTGCCAGCAGTGTCGGACTAGCGGGAGTTGATGAGCAGTTCTTC.

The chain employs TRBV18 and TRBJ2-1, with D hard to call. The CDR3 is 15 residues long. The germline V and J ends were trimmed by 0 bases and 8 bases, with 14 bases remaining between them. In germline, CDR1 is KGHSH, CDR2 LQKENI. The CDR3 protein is CASSPPGTGADEQFF. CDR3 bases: TGTGCCAGCTCACCACCCGGAACTGGAGCTGATGAGCAGTTCTTC.

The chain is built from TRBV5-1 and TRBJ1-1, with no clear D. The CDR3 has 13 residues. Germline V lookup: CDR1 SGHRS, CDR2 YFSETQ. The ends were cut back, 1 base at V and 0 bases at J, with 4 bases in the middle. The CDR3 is CASSLTVNTEAFF. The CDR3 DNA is TGCGCCAGCAGCTTGACAGTGAACACTGAAGCTTTCTTT.

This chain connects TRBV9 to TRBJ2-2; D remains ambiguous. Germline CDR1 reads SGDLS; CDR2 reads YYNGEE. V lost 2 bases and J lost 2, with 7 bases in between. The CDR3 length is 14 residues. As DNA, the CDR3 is TGTGCCAGCAGCGTCGCGGTCAACACCGGGGAGCTGTTTTTT. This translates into CASSVAVNTGELFF.

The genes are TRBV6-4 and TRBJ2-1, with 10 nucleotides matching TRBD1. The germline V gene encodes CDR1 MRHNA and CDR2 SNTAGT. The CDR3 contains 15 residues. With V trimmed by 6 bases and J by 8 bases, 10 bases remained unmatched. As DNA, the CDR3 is TGTGCCAGCAGACTAGCAGGACAGGGGGTTTATGAGCAGTTCTTC. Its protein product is CASRLAGQGVYEQFF.

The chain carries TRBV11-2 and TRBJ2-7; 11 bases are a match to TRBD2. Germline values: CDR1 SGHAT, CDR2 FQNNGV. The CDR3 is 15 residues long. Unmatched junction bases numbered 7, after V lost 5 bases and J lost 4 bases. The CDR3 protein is CASSPRVAGGYEQYF. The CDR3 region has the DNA TGTGCCAGCAGCCCCCGAGTAGCGGGAGGGTACGAGCAGTACTTC.

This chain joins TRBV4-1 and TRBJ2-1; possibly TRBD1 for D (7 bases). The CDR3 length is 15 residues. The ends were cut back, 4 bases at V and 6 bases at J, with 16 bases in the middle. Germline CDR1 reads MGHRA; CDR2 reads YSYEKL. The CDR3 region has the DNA TGCGCCAGCAGCCTCAGACAGGGACTCGGCAATGAGCAGTTCTTC. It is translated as CASSLRQGLGNEQFF.

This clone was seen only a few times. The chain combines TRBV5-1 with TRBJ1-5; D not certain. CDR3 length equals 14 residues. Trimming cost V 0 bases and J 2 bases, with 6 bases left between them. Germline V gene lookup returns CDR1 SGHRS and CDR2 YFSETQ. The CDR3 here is CASSLAGGNQPQHF. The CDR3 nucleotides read TGCGCCAGCAGCTTGGCCGGGGGCAATCAGCCCCAGCATTTT.

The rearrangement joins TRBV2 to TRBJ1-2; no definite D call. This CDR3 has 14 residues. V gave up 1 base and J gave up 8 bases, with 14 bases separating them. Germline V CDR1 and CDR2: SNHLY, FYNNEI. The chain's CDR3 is CASSEDRWSPGYTF. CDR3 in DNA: TGTGCCAGCAGTGAAGACCGGTGGAGCCCGGGCTACACCTTC.

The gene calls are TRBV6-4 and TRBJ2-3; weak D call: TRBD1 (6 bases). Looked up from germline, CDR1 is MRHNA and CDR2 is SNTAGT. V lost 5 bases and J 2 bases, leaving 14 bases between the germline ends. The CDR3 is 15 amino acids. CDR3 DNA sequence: TGTGCCAGCAGTCCCGGGACACAGAACACAGATACGCAGTATTTT. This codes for CASSPGTQNTDTQYF.

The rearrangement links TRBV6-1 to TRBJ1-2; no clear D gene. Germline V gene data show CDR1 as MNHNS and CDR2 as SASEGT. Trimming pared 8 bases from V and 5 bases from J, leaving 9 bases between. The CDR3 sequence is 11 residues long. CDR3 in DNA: TGTGCCAGCGGGCTAGCTTATGGCTACACCTTC. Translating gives CASGLAYGYTF.

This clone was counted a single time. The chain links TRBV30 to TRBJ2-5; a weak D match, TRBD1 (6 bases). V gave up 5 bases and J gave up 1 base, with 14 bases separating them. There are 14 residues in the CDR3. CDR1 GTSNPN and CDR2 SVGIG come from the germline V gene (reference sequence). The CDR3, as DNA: TGTGCCTGGGGCAACCAGGGGATCCAAGAGACCCAGTACTTC. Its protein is CAWGNQGIQETQYF.

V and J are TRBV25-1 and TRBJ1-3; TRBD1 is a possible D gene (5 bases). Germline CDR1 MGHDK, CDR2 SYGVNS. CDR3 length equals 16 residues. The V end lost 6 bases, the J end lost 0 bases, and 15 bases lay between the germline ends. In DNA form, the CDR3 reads TGTGCCAGCAGGAGGGGAGGGTATCTCTCTGGAAACACCATATATTTT. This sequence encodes CASRRGGYLSGNTIYF.

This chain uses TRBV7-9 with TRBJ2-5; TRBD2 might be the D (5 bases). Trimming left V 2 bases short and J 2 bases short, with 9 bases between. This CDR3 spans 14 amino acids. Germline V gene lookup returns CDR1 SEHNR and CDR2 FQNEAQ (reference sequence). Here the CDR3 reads CASSLWTGQETQYF. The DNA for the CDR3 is TGTGCCAGCAGCTTATGGACGGGGCAAGAGACCCAGTACTTC.

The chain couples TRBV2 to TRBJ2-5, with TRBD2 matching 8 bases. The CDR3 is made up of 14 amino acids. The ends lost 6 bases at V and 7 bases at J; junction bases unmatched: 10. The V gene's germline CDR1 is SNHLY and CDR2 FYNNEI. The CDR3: CASRSGTSGGTQYF. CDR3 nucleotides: TGTGCCAGCAGAAGCGGGACGAGCGGGGGGACCCAGTACTTC. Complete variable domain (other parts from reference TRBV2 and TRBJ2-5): EPEVTQTPSHQVTQMGQEVILRCVPISNHLYFYWYRQILGQKVEFLVSFYNNEISEKSEIFDDQFSVERPDGSNFTLKIRSTKLEDSAMYFCASRSGTSGGTQYFGPGTRLLVL.

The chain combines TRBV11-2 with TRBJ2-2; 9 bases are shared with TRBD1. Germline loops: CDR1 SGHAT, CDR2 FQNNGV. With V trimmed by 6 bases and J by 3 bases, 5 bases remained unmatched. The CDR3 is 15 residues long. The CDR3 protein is CASRRTGDDTGELFF. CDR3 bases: TGTGCCAGCAGGCGGACAGGGGATGACACCGGGGAGCTGTTTTTT.

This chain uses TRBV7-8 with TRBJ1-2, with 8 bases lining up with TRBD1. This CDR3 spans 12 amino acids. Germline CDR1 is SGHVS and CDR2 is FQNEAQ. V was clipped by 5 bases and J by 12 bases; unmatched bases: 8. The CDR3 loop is CASSPRTGSDTF. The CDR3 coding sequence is TGTGCCAGCAGCCCAAGGACAGGGTCGGACACCTTC.